This is a list of T cell receptor beta chains from one sample in a study of technical replicates of blood from several donors. Assay used: immunoSEQ multiplex PCR; TCRdb lists only in-frame clones, some missing. The sample shows some 64,000 clones, approximately 83% of them seen only once. The material sequenced was PBMCs. All receptors come from a human donor in good health. Some clones in this sample may be carry-over from other donors' samples. Both conserved end residues are part of each CDR3. Fields, in order: clone size, V gene, D gene, J gene, CDR3 DNA, CDR3 protein. The D gene is left open where the match is weak. Clone size, where shown, is once, few, many, or a class for clones that have expanded.

few,TRBV2,TRBD2,TRBJ2-2,TGTGCCAGCAGTGACGGCGGGAGACGGAACACCGGGGAGCTGTTTTTT,CASSDGGRRNTGELFF
.,TRBV9,.,TRBJ1-6,TGTGCCAGCAGCAGAGACAGTTACTCCTATAATTCACCCCTCCACTTT,CASSRDSYSYNSPLHF
.,TRBV4-3,.,TRBJ1-5,TGCGCCAGCAGCCAAGAAGCACGGCAGCCCCAGCATTTT,CASSQEARQPQHF
.,TRBV5-6,TRBD1,TRBJ1-1,TGTGCCAGCAGCTCCCAGGACAGGGTGAGAACTGAAGCTTTCTTT,CASSSQDRVRTEAFF
.,TRBV7-6,TRBD2,TRBJ2-3,TGTGCCAGCAGCTCCTCCGGGACTAGCCGTTGGGGGCAGAGTACGCAGTATTTT,CASSSSGTSRWGQSTQYF
.,TRBV2,TRBD1,TRBJ1-2,TGTGCCAGCCGGGACAGGTCGAACTATGGCTACACCTTC,CASRDRSNYGYTF
.,TRBV9,TRBD1,TRBJ1-2,TGTGCCAGCAGCTTCCGGGACAGGGTGAATGATGGCTACACCTTC,CASSFRDRVNDGYTF
few,TRBV2,TRBD1,TRBJ1-4,TGTGCCAGCAGTGACGACCCGGACAGGGAAGGAGAAGAAAAACTGTTTTTT,CASSDDPDREGEEKLFF
.,TRBV2,TRBD2,TRBJ2-5,TGTGCCAGCAGCCCGGGAGGGGGAGGGGGAGAGACCCAGTACTTC,CASSPGGGGGETQYF
.,TRBV4-3,TRBD2,TRBJ2-1,TGCGCCAGCAGCCAAGACACCGGGAGGGTCCGTGGGGAGCAGTTCTTC,CASSQDTGRVRGEQFF
.,TRBV19,TRBD2,TRBJ2-5,TGTGCCAGTAGTGCACCGACTAGCGGGCGGGCTGAGACCCAGTACTTC,CASSAPTSGRAETQYF
.,TRBV7-6,.,TRBJ1-2,TGTGCCAGCAGCCAACAGGGAGAGTATGGCTACACCTTC,CASSQQGEYGYTF
.,TRBV15,TRBD1,TRBJ2-5,TGTGCCACCAGCAGAGGCGACAGGGGTTACCAAGAGACCCAGTACTTC,CATSRGDRGYQETQYF
.,TRBV5-1,.,TRBJ1-1,TGCGCCAGCAGCCCGGGGAGATTGAACACTGAAGCTTTCTTT,CASSPGRLNTEAFF
.,TRBV4-1,TRBD2,TRBJ2-1,TGCGCCAGCAGCCAAGAGAGTACGGGGGGACCGATTTACAATGAGCAGTTCTTC,CASSQESTGGPIYNEQFF
.,TRBV12-5,.,TRBJ1-5,TGTGCTAGTGGCTTGGGGGCAGATCAGCCCCAGCATTTT,CASGLGADQPQHF
once,TRBV15,.,TRBJ1-4,TGTGCCACCAGCAGAGATCCGGGGGGAAGCGAAAAACTGTTTTTT,CATSRDPGGSEKLFF
.,TRBV29-1,TRBD2,TRBJ2-7,TGCAGCGTTCGCGGGACTAGCGGGAGTTACGAGCAGTACTTC,CSVRGTSGSYEQYF
.,TRBV7-2,.,TRBJ1-1,TGTGCCAGCAGCTCGCAGGGTGACACTGAAGCTTTCTTT,CASSSQGDTEAFF
once,TRBV7-2,.,TRBJ1-5,TGTGCCAGCAGCTTAGTTTCCGGGGAAAGGAATCAGCCCCAGCATTTT,CASSLVSGERNQPQHF
once,TRBV7-3,TRBD2,TRBJ2-1,TGTGCCAGCAGCTTCGGACTAGCGGCGAACAATGAGCAGTTCTTC,CASSFGLAANNEQFF
.,TRBV2,TRBD1,TRBJ1-1,TGTGCCAGCAGTGTACAGGGGCGGGCCACTGAAGCTTTCTTT,CASSVQGRATEAFF
.,TRBV2,.,TRBJ1-1,TGTGCCAGCAGTGAAACCCCCGGGTCGACTGAAGCTTTCTTT,CASSETPGSTEAFF
once,TRBV27,.,TRBJ1-2,TGTGCCAGCAGTCCAACAGGGATCTATGGCTACACCTTC,CASSPTGIYGYTF
.,TRBV5-1,TRBD2,TRBJ2-1,TGCGCCAGCAGCTTGTTGTCTAGCGGGAACAATGAGCAGTTCTTC,CASSLLSSGNNEQFF
.,TRBV6-1,.,TRBJ1-2,TGTGCCAGCAGCTCCCGGAGAGGCTACACCTTC,CASSSRRGYTF
.,TRBV5-1,TRBD1,TRBJ2-3,TGCGCCAGCAGCTGGACAGGGATGCCCTCGGCAGATACGCAGTATTTT,CASSWTGMPSADTQYF
.,TRBV5-3,.,TRBJ2-3,TGTGCCAGAAGCCTACCCCCCCCCACAGATACGCAGTATTTT,CARSLPPPTDTQYF
.,TRBV7-2,.,TRBJ1-4,TGTGCCAGCAGCTTGGGTGGGGCCGCCCTGGGGGAAAAACTGTTTTTT,CASSLGGAALGEKLFF
.,TRBV5-6,TRBD1,TRBJ1-1,TGTGCCAGCAGTTCCACCGACAGGGGCACTGAAGCTTTCTTT,CASSSTDRGTEAFF
.,TRBV9,TRBD2,TRBJ2-7,TGTGCCAGCAGCGTAGGGGCGATAGCGGGAGTCTACGAGCAGTACTTC,CASSVGAIAGVYEQYF
.,TRBV4-2,.,TRBJ1-5,TGTGCCAGCAGCCCCACCGGGACACCTAATCAGCCCCAGCATTTT,CASSPTGTPNQPQHF
.,TRBV6-1,.,TRBJ1-2,TGTGCCAGCAGTGAATTGGGCAGGGTATGGTATGGCTACACCTTC,CASSELGRVWYGYTF
.,TRBV7-2,.,TRBJ1-5,TGTGCCAGCAGCCCAAGGACAGATCAGCCCCAGCATTTT,CASSPRTDQPQHF